A single sample gave rise to the 21 T cell receptor beta chains below, sequenced in a study of T cells in Graves' hyperthyroidism and ophthalmopathy. Researchers took RNA transcripts and amplified the TCR beta CDR3 regions from them. When the TCR CDR3 underwent first-round RT-PCR, the HTBI primer set was used. TCRdb re-called the multiplex PCR reads with MiXCR, one entry per CDR3 protein. The repertoire includes 650,000 to 800,000 distinct CDR3 sequences, nearly 45% of them detected once, and approximately 7.2% sits in the top ten. Source material: peripheral blood or thyroid tissue (not recorded which). These receptors were collected from an adult man with Graves' disease, either hyperthyroidism or ophthalmopathy (not recorded which).

This clonotype turned up a few times. The chain has TRBV7-8 and TRBJ2-7; TRBD1 matches at 8 bases. The CDR3 totals 16 residues. Germline V gene lookup returns CDR1 SGHVS and CDR2 FQNEAQ. V lost 5 bases, J lost 0 bases, and 9 bases stayed unmatched. The CDR3 region has the DNA TGTGCCAGCAGCCCGGCGGCCGGGACAGGCTCCTACGAGCAGTACTTC. This sequence encodes CASSPAAGTGSYEQYF.

The chain joins TRBV20-1 to TRBJ2-7, with 10 bases identical to TRBD2. The CDR3 is 14 residues long. Germline CDR1 is DFQATT and CDR2 is SNEGSKA (reference sequence). The V and J ends lost 5 bases and 4 bases, in that order; junction bases with no gene match: 8. CDR3 region: CSAYGLAETYEQYF. The DNA for the CDR3 is TGCAGTGCTTACGGACTAGCGGAGACATACGAGCAGTACTTC.

This sequence joins TRBV7-2 and TRBJ1-6; D is unclear. The V gene's germline CDR1 is SGHTA and CDR2 FQGNSA. V was shortened by 3 bases and J by 14 bases, with 14 bases between the two germline ends. This CDR3 contains 13 residues. The CDR3 reads CASSFALKSTLHF. The CDR3 nucleotides read TGTGCCAGCAGCTTCGCGTTGAAATCAACCCTCCACTTT.

In this sample, this clonotype turned up many times. J is TRBJ1-2 and V is TRBV2; perhaps TRBD1 as D (5 bases). Germline CDR1 and CDR2: SNHLY and FYNNEI. V was shortened by 1 base and J by 6 bases, with 15 bases between the two germline ends. This CDR3 has 15 amino acids. Here the CDR3 DNA reads TGTGCCAGCAGTGAAGGGGCAGGGTATCTTGATGGCTACACCTTC. This codes for CASSEGAGYLDGYTF.

The chain combines TRBV5-1 with TRBJ1-2, with a possible D match to TRBD1 (6 bases). Trimming shortened V by 1 base and J by 4 bases, and 14 bases separated the two germline ends. Germline V gene sequence: CDR1 SGHRS, CDR2 YFSETQ. The CDR3 loop spans 15 amino acids. CDR3 nucleotides: TGCGCCAGCAGCTTGAATACGGACAGCCCCTATGGCTACACCTTC. The encoded protein is CASSLNTDSPYGYTF.

The chain joins TRBV11-1 to TRBJ2-7; D may be TRBD1 or TRBD2 (5 bases each). The CDR3 is made up of 13 amino acids. Germline CDR1 SGHAT, CDR2 FQDESV (reference sequence). CDR3 sequence: CAPSYRGNYEQYF. The DNA for the CDR3 is TGTGCTCCCTCCTACCGGGGCAACTACGAGCAGTACTTC.

This sequence joins TRBV5-1 and TRBJ1-2; TRBD1 is a possible D gene (6 bases). The CDR3 sequence is 15 residues long. V was pared by 4 bases and J by 3 bases, with 16 bases between. Germline V gene lookup returns CDR1 SGHRS and CDR2 YFSETQ. CDR3 protein: CASSNTGTQDYGYTF. The CDR3 DNA sequence: TGCGCCAGCAGCAATACAGGGACTCAGGACTATGGCTACACCTTC.

This clonotype was detected ten times or more. The V gene is TRBV20-1, the J gene TRBJ1-4; no clear D gene. The V end was cut by 6 bases, the J end by 8 bases, with 19 bases between. The germline V gene has CDR1 DFQATT and CDR2 SNEGSKA (reference sequence). This CDR3 comprises 14 residues. The CDR3 sequence: CSAPSVRGNEKLFF. The CDR3 DNA sequence: TGCAGTGCCCCAAGCGTAAGAGGAAACGAAAAACTGTTTTTT.

The DNA of the CDR3 is TGTGCCAGCAGATTGGTATCGGCTGTCCAAGAGACCCAGTACTTC. Translation gives CASRLVSAVQETQYF. The chain recombines TRBV7-2 with TRBJ2-5; D unclear. V lost 6 bases, J lost 1 base, and 15 bases lay in between. Germline-derived CDR1 and CDR2 are SGHTA and FQGNSA. The CDR3 has 15 residues.

This clonotype has more than one count but fewer than ten. V and J are TRBV6-5 and TRBJ1-1; TRBD1 might be the D (5 bases). The germline CDR1 and CDR2 sequences are MNHEY and SVGAGI. The CDR3 is 15 residues long. The V and J ends lost 7 bases and 1 base respectively, with 16 bases between them. The CDR3 bases are TGTGCCAGCATGCTTCCGGGACGGACGAACACTGAAGCTTTCTTT. Translation: CASMLPGRTNTEAFF.

The chain links TRBV2 to TRBJ2-2, with 8 nucleotides matching TRBD1. CDR3 length: 16 amino acids. In germline, CDR1 is SNHLY, CDR2 FYNNEI. V lost 3 bases and J lost 4; bases outside the gene matches: 7. The CDR3 DNA sequence: TGTGCCAGCAGTGAGCCTCGGACAGGGAGCACCGGGGAGCTGTTTTTT. Translation: CASSEPRTGSTGELFF.

The chain uses TRBV15 and TRBJ1-3; no reliable D call. The V and J ends lost 1 base and 4 bases respectively, with 5 bases between them. CDR1 is LNHNV and CDR2 is YYDKDF in the germline V gene (reference sequence). The CDR3 extends over 13 amino acids. The CDR3 DNA reads as TGTGCCACCAGCAGAGGGCCCGGAAACACCATATATTTT. Amino acid sequence: CATSRGPGNTIYF.

V is TRBV19 and J is TRBJ2-7, with TRBD2 identical over 8 bases. CDR1 and CDR2 from the germline V gene are LNHDA and SQIVND (reference sequence). The CDR3 is made up of 15 amino acids. J lost 3 bases, V lost 2 bases, and 6 bases had no gene match. The CDR3 region is CASSISGSPVYEQYF. CDR3 coding DNA: TGTGCCAGTAGTATAAGCGGGAGTCCCGTCTACGAGCAGTACTTC.

This chain uses TRBV15 with TRBJ2-7; tentatively, D is TRBD1 (6 bases). Per the germline V gene, CDR1 is LNHNV and CDR2 is YYDKDF (reference sequence). This CDR3 comprises 16 residues. V dropped 0 bases and J dropped 1 base, with 13 bases sitting between them. CDR3 protein: CATSRDHVTGSYEQYF. The CDR3 region has the DNA TGTGCCACCAGCAGAGATCACGTGACAGGTTCCTACGAGCAGTACTTC.

The chain couples TRBV2 to TRBJ1-6; D is perhaps TRBD1 (5 bases). Trimming left V 0 bases short and J 9 bases short, with 9 bases between. Per germline, CDR1 SNHLY and CDR2 FYNNEI. The CDR3 spans 14 residues. DNA for the CDR3: TGTGCCAGCAGTGAAGCAGGGGCCGGTTCACCCCTCCACTTT. It encodes CASSEAGAGSPLHF.

V and J are TRBV12-5 and TRBJ2-7; possibly TRBD1 for D (6 bases). Between the trimmed V and J ends, which lost 3 bases and 3 bases, there was a span of 18 bases. The CDR3 totals 16 residues. Germline CDR1 and CDR2: LGHNT and FRNRAP. The CDR3 is CASGLSHGGWGYEQYF. DNA of the CDR3: TGTGCTAGTGGTTTAAGCCATGGGGGCTGGGGCTACGAGCAGTACTTC.

Concerning this clonotype itself: At one end the junction does not follow the germline gene, possibly because of a read error. V and J are TRBV10-3 and TRBJ1-2; no clear D gene. This CDR3 region has 12 residues. Germline assignment: CDR1 ENHRY and CDR2 SYGVKD. The CDR3 DNA reads TGTGCCAGCAGTTACAGCCCGAATGGCTACACCTTC. It encodes CASSYSPNGYTF.

The genes are TRBV7-2 and TRBJ2-7; TRBD1 matches 9 bases. The CDR3 has 15 amino acids. V lost 5 bases, J lost 3 bases, and 8 bases stayed unmatched. Germline CDR1 is SGHTA and CDR2 is FQGNSA. CDR3 DNA sequence: TGTGCCAGCAGCCCAAGACAGGGGGGGTACTACGAGCAGTACTTC. Amino acid sequence: CASSPRQGGYYEQYF. Filled out from reference TRBV7-2 and TRBJ2-7, the complete variable domain reads GAGVSQSPSNKVTEKGKDVELRCDPISGHTALYWYRQSLGQGLEFLIYFQGNSAPDKSGLPSDRFSAERTGGSVSTLTIQRTQQEDSAVYLCASSPRQGGYYEQYFGPGTRLTVT.

There are a few counts of this clonotype. The chain joins TRBV12-3 or TRBV12-4 to TRBJ1-4; D gene unclear. V was pared by 7 bases and J by 8 bases, with 11 bases between. The length of the CDR3 is 12 residues. The CDR3 sequence: CASTSSGEKLFF. The CDR3 nucleotides read TGTGCCAGCACATCGTCCGGAGAAAAACTGTTTTTT.

This clonotype was seen only a few times. This sequence joins TRBV7-9 and TRBJ2-5; the D gene is possibly TRBD1 (5 bases). V was shortened by 1 base and J by 5 bases, with 11 bases between the two germline ends. The CDR3 has 14 amino acids. CDR1 SEHNR and CDR2 FQNEAQ come from the germline V gene (reference sequence). The CDR3 sequence is CASSLDRPVETQYF. For the CDR3, the DNA is TGTGCCAGCAGCTTAGACAGGCCGGTCGAGACCCAGTACTTC.

This chain connects TRBV6-1 to TRBJ2-7, with 8 bases lining up with TRBD2. V shed 5 bases, J shed 3 bases, and the junction held 9 bases outside the gene matches. The CDR3 consists of 15 residues. The germline V gene encodes CDR1 MNHNS and CDR2 SASEGT. CDR3 amino acids: CASSPGTSVFYEQYF. The CDR3 DNA reads as TGTGCCAGCAGTCCAGGGACTAGTGTTTTCTACGAGCAGTACTTC.